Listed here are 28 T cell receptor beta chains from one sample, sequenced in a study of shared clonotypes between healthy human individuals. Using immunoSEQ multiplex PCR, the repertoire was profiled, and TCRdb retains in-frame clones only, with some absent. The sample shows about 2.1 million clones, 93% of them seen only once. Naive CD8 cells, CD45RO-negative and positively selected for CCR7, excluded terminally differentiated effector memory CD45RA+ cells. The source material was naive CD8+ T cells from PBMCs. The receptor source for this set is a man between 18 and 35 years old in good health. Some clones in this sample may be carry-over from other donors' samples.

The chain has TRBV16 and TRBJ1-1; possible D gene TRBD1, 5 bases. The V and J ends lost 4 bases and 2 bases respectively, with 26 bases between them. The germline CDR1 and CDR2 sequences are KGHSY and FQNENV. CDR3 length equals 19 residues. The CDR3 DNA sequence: TGTGCCAGCAGCCCCCGTCCGGGACGGATCAACGGGGGTAACACTGAAGCTTTCTTT. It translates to CASSPRPGRINGGNTEAFF.

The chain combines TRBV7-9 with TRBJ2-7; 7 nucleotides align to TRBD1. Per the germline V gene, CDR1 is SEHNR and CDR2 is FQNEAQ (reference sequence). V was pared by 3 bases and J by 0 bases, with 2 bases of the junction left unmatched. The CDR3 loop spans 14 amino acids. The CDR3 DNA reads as TGTGCCAGCAGCTTTACAGGGGCCTCCTACGAGCAGTACTTC. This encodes CASSFTGASYEQYF. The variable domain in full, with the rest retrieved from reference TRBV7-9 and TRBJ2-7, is DTGVSQNPRHKITKRGQNVTFRCDPISEHNRLYWYRQTLGQGPEFLTYFQNEAQLEKSRLLSDRFSAERPKGSFSTLEIQRTEQGDSAMYLCASSFTGASYEQYFGPGTRLTVT.

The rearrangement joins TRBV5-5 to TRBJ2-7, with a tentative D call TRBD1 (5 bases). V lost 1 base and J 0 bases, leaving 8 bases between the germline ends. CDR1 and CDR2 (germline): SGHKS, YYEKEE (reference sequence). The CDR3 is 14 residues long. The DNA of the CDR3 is TGTGCCAGCAGCTTGTACAGGTCCTCCTACGAGCAGTACTTC. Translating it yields CASSLYRSSYEQYF.

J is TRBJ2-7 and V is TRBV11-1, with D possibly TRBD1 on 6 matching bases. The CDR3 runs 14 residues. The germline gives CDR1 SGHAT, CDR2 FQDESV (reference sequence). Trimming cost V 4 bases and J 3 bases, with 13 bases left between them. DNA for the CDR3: TGTGCCAGCAGCTACCGGGACAATAACTACGAGCAGTACTTC. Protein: CASSYRDNNYEQYF.

CDR3 in amino acids: CASSSLRGTPYTF. CDR3 DNA: TGTGCCAGCAGCTCCCTGAGGGGGACCCCCTACACCTTC. The J gene is TRBJ1-2, the V gene TRBV28, with a weak D call TRBD1 (6 bases). This CDR3 has 13 amino acids. Germline V gene sequence: CDR1 MDHEN, CDR2 SYDVKM. Trimming took 6 bases from V and 10 from J, leaving 18 bases between them.

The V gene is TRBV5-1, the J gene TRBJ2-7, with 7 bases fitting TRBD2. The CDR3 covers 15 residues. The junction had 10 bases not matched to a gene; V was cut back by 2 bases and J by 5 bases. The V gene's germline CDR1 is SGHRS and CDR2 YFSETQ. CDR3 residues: CASSFLGGSANEQYF. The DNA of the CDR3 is TGCGCCAGCAGCTTCTTAGGCGGGAGTGCCAACGAGCAGTACTTC.

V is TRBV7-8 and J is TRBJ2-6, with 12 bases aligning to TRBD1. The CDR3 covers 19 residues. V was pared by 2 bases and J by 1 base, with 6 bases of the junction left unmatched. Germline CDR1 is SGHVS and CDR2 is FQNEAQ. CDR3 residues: CASSLTPGQGASGANVLTF. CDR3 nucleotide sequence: TGTGCCAGCAGCTTAACTCCGGGACAGGGGGCTTCTGGGGCCAACGTCCTGACTTTC.

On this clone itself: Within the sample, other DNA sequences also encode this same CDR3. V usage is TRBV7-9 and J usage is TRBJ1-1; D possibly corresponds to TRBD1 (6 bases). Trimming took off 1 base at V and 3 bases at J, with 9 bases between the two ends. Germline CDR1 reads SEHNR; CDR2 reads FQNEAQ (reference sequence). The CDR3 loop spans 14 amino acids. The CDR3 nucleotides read TGTGCCAGCAGCTTAGGGGGGGCTGACACTGAAGCTTTCTTT. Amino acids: CASSLGGADTEAFF.

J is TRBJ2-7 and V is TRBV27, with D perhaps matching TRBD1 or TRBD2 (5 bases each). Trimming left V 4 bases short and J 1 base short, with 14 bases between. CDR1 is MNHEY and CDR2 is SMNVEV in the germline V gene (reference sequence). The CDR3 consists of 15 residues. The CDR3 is CASSSGDAVSYEQYF. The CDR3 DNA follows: TGTGCCAGCAGTTCCGGGGACGCCGTTTCCTACGAGCAGTACTTC.

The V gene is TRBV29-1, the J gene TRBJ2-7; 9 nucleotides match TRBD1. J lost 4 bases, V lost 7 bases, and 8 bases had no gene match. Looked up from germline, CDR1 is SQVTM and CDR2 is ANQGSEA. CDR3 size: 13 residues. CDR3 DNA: TGCAGCGGCGGGACAGGGCCATCGTACGAGCAGTACTTC. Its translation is CSGGTGPSYEQYF.

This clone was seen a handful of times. The CDR3 sequence is CASSSSIRSYEQYF. The CDR3 DNA follows: TGTGCCAGCAGTTCTTCCATACGCTCCTACGAGCAGTACTTC. The V call is TRBV7-8, the J call TRBJ2-7; D not resolved. The V gene's germline CDR1 is SGHVS and CDR2 FQNEAQ. V dropped 6 bases and J dropped 0 bases, with 12 bases sitting between them. CDR3 size: 14 residues.

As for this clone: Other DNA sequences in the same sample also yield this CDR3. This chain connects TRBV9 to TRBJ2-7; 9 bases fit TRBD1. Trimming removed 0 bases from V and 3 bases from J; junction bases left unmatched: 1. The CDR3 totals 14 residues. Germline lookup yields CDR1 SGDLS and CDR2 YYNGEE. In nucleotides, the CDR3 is TGTGCCAGCAGCGTAGGGGACAGGGTCTACGAGCAGTACTTC. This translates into CASSVGDRVYEQYF.

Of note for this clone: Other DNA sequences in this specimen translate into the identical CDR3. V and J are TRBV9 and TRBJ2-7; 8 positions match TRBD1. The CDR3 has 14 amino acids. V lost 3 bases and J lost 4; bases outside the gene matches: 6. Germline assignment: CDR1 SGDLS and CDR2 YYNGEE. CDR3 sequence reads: CASSAGTGGYEQYF. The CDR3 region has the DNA TGTGCCAGCAGCGCCGGGACAGGAGGGTACGAGCAGTACTTC.

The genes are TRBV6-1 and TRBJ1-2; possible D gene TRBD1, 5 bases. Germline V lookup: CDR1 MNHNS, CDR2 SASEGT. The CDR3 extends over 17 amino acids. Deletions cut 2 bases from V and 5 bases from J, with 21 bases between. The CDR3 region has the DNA TGTGCCAGCAGTGAAAGATTGGAGGGGCCGGATCGATATGGCTACACCTTC. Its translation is CASSERLEGPDRYGYTF.

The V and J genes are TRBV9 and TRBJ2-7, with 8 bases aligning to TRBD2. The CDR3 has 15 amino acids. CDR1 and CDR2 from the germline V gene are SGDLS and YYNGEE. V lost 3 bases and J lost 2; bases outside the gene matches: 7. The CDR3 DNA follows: TGTGCCAGCAGCGGTGGGGCTAGCGGGCCCTACGAGCAGTACTTC. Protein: CASSGGASGPYEQYF.

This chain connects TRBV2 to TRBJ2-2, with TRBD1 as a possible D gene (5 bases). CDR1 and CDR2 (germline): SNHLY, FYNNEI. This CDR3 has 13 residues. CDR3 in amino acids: CATLGPVAGELFF. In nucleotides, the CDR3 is TGTGCTACTCTGGGGCCAGTGGCCGGGGAGCTGTTTTTT.

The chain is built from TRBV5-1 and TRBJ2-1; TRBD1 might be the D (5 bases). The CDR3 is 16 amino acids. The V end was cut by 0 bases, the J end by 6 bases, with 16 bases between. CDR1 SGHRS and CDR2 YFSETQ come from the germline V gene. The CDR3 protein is CASSLDGAAEGNEQFF. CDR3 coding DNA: TGCGCCAGCAGCTTGGATGGGGCCGCGGAAGGCAATGAGCAGTTCTTC.

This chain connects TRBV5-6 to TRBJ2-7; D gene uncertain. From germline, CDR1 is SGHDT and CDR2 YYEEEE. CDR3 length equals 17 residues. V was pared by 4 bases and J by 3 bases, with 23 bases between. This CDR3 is CASSPRAVLSHRYEQYF. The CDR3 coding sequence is TGTGCCAGCAGCCCCCGAGCCGTCTTATCTCATCGCTACGAGCAGTACTTC.

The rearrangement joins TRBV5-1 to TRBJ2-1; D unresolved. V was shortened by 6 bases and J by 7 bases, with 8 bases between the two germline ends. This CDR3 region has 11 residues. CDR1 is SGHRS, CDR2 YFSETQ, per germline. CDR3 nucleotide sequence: TGCGCCAGCACCGTTGGTAATGAGCAGTTCTTC. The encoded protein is CASTVGNEQFF.

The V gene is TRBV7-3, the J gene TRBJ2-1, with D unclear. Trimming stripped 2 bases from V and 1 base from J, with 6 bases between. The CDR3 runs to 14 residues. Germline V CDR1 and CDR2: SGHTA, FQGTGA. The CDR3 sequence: CASSLFSSYNEQFF. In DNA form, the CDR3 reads TGTGCCAGCAGCTTATTTAGTTCCTACAATGAGCAGTTCTTC.

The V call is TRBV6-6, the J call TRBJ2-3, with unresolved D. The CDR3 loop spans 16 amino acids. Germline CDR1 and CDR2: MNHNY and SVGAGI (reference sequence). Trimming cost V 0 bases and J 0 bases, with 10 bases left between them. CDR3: CASSYSTSLSTDTQYF. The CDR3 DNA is TGTGCCAGCAGTTACTCGACCTCACTTAGCACAGATACGCAGTATTTT.

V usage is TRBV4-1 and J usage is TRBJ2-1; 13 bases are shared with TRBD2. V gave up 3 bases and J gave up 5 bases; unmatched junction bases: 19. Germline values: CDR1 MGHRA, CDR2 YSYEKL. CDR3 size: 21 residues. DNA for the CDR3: TGCGCCAGCAGCCATAAGATAGGGACTAGCGGGATGGTGGTGGACAACAATGAGCAGTTCTTC. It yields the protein CASSHKIGTSGMVVDNNEQFF.

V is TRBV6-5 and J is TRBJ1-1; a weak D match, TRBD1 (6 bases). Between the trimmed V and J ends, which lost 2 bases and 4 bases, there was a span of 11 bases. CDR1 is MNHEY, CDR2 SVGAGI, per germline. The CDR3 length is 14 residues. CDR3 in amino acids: CASSYGGGSTEAFF. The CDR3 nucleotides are TGTGCCAGCAGTTACGGGGGCGGTAGCACTGAAGCTTTCTTT.

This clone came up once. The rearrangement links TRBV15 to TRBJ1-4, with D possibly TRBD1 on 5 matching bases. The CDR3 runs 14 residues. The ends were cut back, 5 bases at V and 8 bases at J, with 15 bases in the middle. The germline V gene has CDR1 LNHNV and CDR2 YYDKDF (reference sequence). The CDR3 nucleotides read TGTGCCACCAGCTCTGGGTACGCAGGGGAAAAACTGTTTTTT. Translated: CATSSGYAGEKLFF.

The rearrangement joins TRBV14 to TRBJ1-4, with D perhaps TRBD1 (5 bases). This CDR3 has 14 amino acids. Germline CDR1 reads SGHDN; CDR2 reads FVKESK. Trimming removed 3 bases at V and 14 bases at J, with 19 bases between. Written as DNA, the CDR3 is TGTGCCAGCAGCCAGTGGGGACCTCAAGACCCCCTGTTTTTT. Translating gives CASSQWGPQDPLFF.

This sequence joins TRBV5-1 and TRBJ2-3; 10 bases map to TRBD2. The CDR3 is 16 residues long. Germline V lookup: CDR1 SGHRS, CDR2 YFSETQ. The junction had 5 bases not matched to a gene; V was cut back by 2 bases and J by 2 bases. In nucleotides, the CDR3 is TGCGCCAGCAGCTTCTCACTAGCGGGGATCACAGATACGCAGTATTTT. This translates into CASSFSLAGITDTQYF. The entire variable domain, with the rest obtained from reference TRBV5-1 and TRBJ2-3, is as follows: KAGVTQTPRYLIKTRGQQVTLSCSPISGHRSVSWYQQTPGQGLQFLFEYFSETQRNKGNFPGRFSGRQFSNSRSEMNVSTLELGDSALYLCASSFSLAGITDTQYFGPGTRLTVL.

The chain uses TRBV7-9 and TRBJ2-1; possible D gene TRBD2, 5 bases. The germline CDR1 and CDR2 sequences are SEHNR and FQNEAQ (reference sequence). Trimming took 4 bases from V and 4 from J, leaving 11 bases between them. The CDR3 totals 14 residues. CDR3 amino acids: CASSSPLAYNEQFF. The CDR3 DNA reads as TGTGCCAGCAGCTCCCCCCTAGCTTACAATGAGCAGTTCTTC.

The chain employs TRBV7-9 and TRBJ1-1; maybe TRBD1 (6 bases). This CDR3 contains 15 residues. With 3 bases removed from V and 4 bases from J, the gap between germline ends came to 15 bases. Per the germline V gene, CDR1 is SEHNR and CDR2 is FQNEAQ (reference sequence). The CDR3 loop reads CASSFQEQGFTEAFF. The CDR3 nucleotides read TGTGCCAGCAGCTTTCAAGAGCAGGGGTTCACTGAAGCTTTCTTT.